Shown below are 6 T cell receptor beta chains from a single sample sequenced in a study of shared clonotypes between healthy human individuals. This table comes from immunoSEQ multiplex PCR, and its TCRdb copy is limited to in-frame clones, with some not included. Of about a million clones listed, approximately 70% are singletons. The material sequenced was memory CD4+ T cells sorted from blood. Sample subset: CD45RA-negative fraction. The origin of the receptors is a man aged 18 to 29 in good health.

This clone was observed a few times. The chain combines TRBV29-1 with TRBJ2-5, with 13 bases fitting TRBD2. The CDR3 extends over 14 amino acids. Germline V gives CDR1 SQVTM, CDR2 ANQGSEA. With 7 bases clipped from V and 7 bases from J, the junction kept 9 bases outside the gene matches. CDR3 sequence (DNA): TGCAGCGCGGGACTAGCGGGATCTGGGGGGACCCAGTACTTC. This encodes CSAGLAGSGGTQYF.

This chain uses TRBV5-1 with TRBJ2-5; D is undetermined. From germline, CDR1 is SGHRS and CDR2 YFSETQ. The CDR3 has 14 amino acids. Trimming took off 3 bases at V and 4 bases at J, with 13 bases between the two ends. The CDR3 region has the DNA TGCGCCAGCAGCTGGGGTCGCCCCCCAGAGACCCAGTACTTC. Protein product: CASSWGRPPETQYF.

The genes are TRBV4-1 and TRBJ1-3; D gene unclear. V lost 6 bases, J lost 0 bases, and 18 bases lay in between. This CDR3 comprises 17 residues. In germline, CDR1 is MGHRA, CDR2 YSYEKL. The CDR3 sequence: CASSIQWRGLSGNTIYF. The CDR3 nucleotides are TGCGCCAGCAGTATTCAATGGCGGGGTCTCTCTGGAAACACCATATATTTT.

This clone was seen a handful of times. The V gene is TRBV14, the J gene TRBJ1-6, with D unresolved. The CDR3 is made up of 11 amino acids. In germline, CDR1 is SGHDN, CDR2 FVKESK. V shed 2 bases and J shed 7 bases, with 0 bases lying between them. The CDR3 coding sequence is TGTGCCAGCAGCCAAAATTCACCCCTCCACTTT. This codes for CASSQNSPLHF.

CDR3 amino acids: CASSLDGFRYEQYF. CDR3 coding DNA: TGCGCCAGCAGCTTGGACGGGTTTCGATACGAGCAGTACTTC. The chain recombines TRBV5-1 with TRBJ2-7; D is undetermined. The germline V gene encodes CDR1 SGHRS and CDR2 YFSETQ. Trimming pared 0 bases from V and 4 bases from J, leaving 11 bases between. The CDR3 runs to 14 residues.

This clone showed up many times. This CDR3 is also generated by other DNA sequences in the sample. This chain uses TRBV5-1 with TRBJ2-3, with D possibly TRBD2 on 6 matching bases. Germline loops: CDR1 SGHRS, CDR2 YFSETQ. V dropped 4 bases and J dropped 3 bases, with 12 bases sitting between them. The CDR3 contains 14 residues. CDR3 bases: TGCGCCAGCAGCCCTACTAGCTCAACAGATACGCAGTATTTT. Amino acid sequence: CASSPTSSTDTQYF.